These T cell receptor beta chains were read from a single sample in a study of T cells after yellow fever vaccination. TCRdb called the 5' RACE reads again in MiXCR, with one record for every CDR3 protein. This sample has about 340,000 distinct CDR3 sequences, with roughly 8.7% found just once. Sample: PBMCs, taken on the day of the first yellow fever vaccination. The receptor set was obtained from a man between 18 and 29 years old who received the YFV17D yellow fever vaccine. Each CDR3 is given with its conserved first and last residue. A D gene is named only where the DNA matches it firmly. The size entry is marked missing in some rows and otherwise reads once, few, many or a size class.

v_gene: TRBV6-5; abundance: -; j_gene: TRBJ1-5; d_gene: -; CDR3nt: TGTGCCAGCAGTTACGACAGGCATCAGCCCCAGCATTTT; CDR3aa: CASSYDRHQPQHF
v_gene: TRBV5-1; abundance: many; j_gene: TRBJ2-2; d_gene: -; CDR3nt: TGCGCCAGCAGAATGGTGGTCAGATACACCGGGGAGCTGTTTTTT; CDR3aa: CASRMVVRYTGELFF
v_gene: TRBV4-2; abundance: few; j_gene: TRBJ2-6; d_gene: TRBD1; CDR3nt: TGTGCCAGCAGCCAAGATCCCCAGGGGGCTGCTGGGGCCAACGTCCTGACTTTC; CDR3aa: CASSQDPQGAAGANVLTF
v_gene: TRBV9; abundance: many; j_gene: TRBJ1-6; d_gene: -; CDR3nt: TGTGCCAGCAGCGTAGCGGCAGGGGAAAATTCACCCCTCCACTTT; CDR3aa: CASSVAAGENSPLHF
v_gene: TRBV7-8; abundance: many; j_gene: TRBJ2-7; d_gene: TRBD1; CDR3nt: TGTGCCAGCAGCATCAGACAGGGGCAAGAGCAGTACTTC; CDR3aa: CASSIRQGQEQYF
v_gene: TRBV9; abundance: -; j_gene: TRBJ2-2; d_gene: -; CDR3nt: TGTGCCAGCAGCGTAGTCAGCAGCTATTTGAACACCGGGGAGCTGTTTTTT; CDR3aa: CASSVVSSYLNTGELFF
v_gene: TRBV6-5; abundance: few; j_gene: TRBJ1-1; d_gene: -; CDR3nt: TGTGCCACCCCTAGCGAGATGAACACTGAAGCTTTCTTT; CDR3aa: CATPSEMNTEAFF
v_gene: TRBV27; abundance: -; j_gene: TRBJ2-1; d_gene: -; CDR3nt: TGTGCCAGCAGTGCCGGTGTGGGGTCCTGCAATGAGCAGTTCTTC; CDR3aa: CASSAGVGSCNEQFF
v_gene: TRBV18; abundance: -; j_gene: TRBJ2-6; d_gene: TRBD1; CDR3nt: TGTGCCAGCTCACTATCCGGGACAGGGAGCTCTGGGGCCAACGTCCTGACTTTC; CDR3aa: CASSLSGTGSSGANVLTF
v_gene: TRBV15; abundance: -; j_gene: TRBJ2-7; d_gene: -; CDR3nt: TGTGCCACCAGCGGCCTAGGGTACGAGCAGTACTTC; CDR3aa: CATSGLGYEQYF
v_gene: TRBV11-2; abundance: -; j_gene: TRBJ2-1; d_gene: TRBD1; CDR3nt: TGTGCCAGCAGCACCCTACTGGGACAGGAGTACAATGAGCAGTTCTTC; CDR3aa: CASSTLLGQEYNEQFF
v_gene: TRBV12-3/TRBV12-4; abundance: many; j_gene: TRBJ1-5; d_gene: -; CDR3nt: TGTGCCAGCAGTTTTGGTAGGGGGTACAATTATCAGCCCCAGCATTTT; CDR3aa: CASSFGRGYNYQPQHF
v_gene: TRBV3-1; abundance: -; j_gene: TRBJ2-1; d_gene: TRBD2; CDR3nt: TGTGCCAGCAGCCAAGGAGCGGGGGACGAGCAGTTCTTC; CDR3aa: CASSQGAGDEQFF
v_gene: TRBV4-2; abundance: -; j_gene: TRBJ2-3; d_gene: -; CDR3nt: TGTGCCAGCAGCCAAGGGCGGGGCACAGATACGCAGTATTTT; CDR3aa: CASSQGRGTDTQYF
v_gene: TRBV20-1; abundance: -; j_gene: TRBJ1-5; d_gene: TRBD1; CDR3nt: TGCAGTGCTAGTTCTGGGACAGGGGGCAATCAGCCCCAGCATTTT; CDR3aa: CSASSGTGGNQPQHF
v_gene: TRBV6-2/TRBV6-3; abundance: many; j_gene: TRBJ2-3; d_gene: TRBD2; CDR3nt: TGTGCCAGCAGTTATAAGCGGGGGAATCCGTGGTATTTT; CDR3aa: CASSYKRGNPWYF
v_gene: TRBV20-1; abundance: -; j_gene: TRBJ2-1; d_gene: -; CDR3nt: TGCAGTGCTAGAGTGGGGGGGGCGTCCACTGAGCAGTTCTTC; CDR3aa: CSARVGGASTEQFF
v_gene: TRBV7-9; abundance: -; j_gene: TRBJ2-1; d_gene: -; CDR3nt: TGTGCCAGCAGCTCCACAGGGAATACATACAATGAGCAGTTCTTC; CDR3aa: CASSSTGNTYNEQFF
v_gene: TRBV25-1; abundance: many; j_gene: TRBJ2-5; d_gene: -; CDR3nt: TGTGCCAGCAGGCGAGAGACCCAGTACTTC; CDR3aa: CASRRETQYF
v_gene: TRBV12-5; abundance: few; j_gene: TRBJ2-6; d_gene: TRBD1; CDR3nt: TGTGCTAGTGGTCTTAGACAGGGAAGGGCGCGGGGGGCCAACGTCCTGACTTTC; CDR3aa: CASGLRQGRARGANVLTF